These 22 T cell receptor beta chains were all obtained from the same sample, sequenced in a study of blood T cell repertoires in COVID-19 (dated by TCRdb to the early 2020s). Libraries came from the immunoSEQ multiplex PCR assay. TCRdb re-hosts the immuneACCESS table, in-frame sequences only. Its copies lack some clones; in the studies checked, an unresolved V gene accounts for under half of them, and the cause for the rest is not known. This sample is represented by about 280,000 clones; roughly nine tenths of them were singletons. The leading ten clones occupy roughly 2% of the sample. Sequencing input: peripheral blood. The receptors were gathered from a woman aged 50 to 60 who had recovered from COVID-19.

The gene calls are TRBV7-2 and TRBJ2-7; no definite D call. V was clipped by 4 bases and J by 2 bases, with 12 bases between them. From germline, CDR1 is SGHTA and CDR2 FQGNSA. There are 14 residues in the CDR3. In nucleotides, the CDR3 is TGTGCCAGCAGCTCAAACAGAACCCCCTACGAGCAGTACTTC. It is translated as CASSSNRTPYEQYF. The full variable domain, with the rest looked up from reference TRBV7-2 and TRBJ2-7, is GAGVSQSPSNKVTEKGKDVELRCDPISGHTALYWYRQSLGQGLEFLIYFQGNSAPDKSGLPSDRFSAERTGGSVSTLTIQRTQQEDSAVYLCASSSNRTPYEQYFGPGTRLTVT.

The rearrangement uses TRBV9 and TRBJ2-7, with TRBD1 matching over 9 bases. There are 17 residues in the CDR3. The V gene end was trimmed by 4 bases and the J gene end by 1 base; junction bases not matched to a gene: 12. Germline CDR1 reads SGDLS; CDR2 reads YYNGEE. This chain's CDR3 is CASSPNPDRGASYEQYF. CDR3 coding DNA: TGTGCCAGCAGCCCAAACCCGGACAGGGGAGCATCCTACGAGCAGTACTTC.

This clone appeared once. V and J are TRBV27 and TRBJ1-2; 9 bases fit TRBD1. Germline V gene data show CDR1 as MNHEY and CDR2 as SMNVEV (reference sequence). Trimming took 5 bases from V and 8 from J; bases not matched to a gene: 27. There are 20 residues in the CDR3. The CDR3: CASSRGGTGIYGYIWGGYTF. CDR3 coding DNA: TGTGCCAGCAGTCGGGGGGGGACAGGGATCTATGGCTACATCTGGGGCGGCTACACCTTC.

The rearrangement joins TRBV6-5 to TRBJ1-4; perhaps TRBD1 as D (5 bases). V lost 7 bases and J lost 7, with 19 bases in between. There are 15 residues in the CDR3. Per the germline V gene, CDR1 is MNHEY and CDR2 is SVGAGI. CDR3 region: CASTPYRGLGEKLFF. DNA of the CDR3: TGTGCCAGCACTCCTTATCGGGGGTTGGGTGAAAAACTGTTTTTT.

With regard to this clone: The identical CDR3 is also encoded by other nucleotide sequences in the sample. DNA for the CDR3: TGCGCCAGCAGCTTGGGAGGCGGCGAGCAGTACTTC. Protein product: CASSLGGGEQYF. This chain links TRBV5-1 with TRBJ2-7; D gene uncertain. Germline V lookup: CDR1 SGHRS, CDR2 YFSETQ. The CDR3 has 12 amino acids. V lost 0 bases and J lost 6, with 7 bases in between.

CDR3: CASSQDRAGDLYYEQYF. For the CDR3, the DNA is TGTGCCAGCAGCCAAGATCGGGCAGGGGATTTGTACTACGAGCAGTACTTC. V is TRBV3-1 (or the pseudogene TRBV3-2) and J is TRBJ2-7; a possible D gene is TRBD1 (6 bases). From germline, CDR1 is LGHDT and CDR2 YNNKEL (reference sequence). The CDR3 sequence is 17 residues long. V dropped 0 bases and J dropped 3 bases, with 18 bases sitting between them.

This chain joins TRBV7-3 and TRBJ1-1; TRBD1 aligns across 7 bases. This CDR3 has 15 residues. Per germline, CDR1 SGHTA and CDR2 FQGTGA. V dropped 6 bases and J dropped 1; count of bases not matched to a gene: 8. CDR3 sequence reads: CASRTQGTGNTEAFF. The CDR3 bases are TGTGCCAGCAGGACACAGGGGACCGGGAACACTGAAGCTTTCTTT.

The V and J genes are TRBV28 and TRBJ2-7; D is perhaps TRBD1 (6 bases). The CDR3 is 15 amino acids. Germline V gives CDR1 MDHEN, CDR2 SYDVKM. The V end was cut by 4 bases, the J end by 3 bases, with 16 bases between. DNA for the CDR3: TGTGCCAGCAGTTATGGAGTAGGGGGATACTACGAGCAGTACTTC. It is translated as CASSYGVGGYYEQYF.

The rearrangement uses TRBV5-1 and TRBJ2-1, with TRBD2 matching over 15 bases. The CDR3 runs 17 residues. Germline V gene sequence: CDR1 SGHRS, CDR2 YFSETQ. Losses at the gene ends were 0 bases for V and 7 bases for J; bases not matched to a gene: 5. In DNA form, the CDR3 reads TGCGCCAGCAGCTTGGCCGGGGGACTAGCGGGAGGTAATGAGCAGTTCTTC. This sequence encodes CASSLAGGLAGGNEQFF.

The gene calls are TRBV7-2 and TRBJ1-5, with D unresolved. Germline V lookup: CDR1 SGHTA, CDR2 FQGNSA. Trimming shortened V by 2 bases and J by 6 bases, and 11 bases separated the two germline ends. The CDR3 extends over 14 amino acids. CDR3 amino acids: CASSLIPTGQPQHF. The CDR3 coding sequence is TGTGCCAGCAGCTTAATTCCGACGGGTCAGCCCCAGCATTTT. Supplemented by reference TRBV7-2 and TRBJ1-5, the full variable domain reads GAGVSQSPSNKVTEKGKDVELRCDPISGHTALYWYRQSLGQGLEFLIYFQGNSAPDKSGLPSDRFSAERTGGSVSTLTIQRTQQEDSAVYLCASSLIPTGQPQHFGDGTRLSIL.

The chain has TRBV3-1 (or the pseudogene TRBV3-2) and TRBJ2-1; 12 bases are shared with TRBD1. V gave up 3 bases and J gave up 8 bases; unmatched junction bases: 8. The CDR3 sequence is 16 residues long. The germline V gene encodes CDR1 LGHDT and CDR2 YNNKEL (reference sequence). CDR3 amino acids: CASSHPPGQGAYEQFF. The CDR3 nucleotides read TGTGCCAGCAGCCACCCACCGGGACAGGGGGCTTATGAGCAGTTCTTC.

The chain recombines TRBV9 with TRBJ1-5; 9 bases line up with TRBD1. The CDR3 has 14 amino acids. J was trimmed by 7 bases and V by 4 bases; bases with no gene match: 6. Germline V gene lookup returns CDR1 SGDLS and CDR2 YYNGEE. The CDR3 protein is CASSLTDRGQPQHF. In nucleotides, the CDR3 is TGTGCCAGCAGCCTTACGGACAGGGGACAGCCCCAGCATTTT.

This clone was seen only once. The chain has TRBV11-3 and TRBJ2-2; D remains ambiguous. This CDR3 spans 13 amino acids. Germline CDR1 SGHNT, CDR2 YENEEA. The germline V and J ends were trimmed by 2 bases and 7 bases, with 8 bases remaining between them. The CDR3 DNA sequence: TGTGCCAGCAGCTTACTTCCCGGCGGGGAGCTGTTTTTT. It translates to CASSLLPGGELFF.

CDR3 bases: TGTGCCAGCATCCAGGGGGGACTCCTGGATGGCTACACCTTC. Translated, it gives CASIQGGLLDGYTF. The rearrangement uses TRBV7-2 and TRBJ1-2; 7 bases align to TRBD1. The CDR3 totals 14 residues. V shed 7 bases and J 6 bases; nucleotides not matched to a gene: 11. Germline V gives CDR1 SGHTA, CDR2 FQGNSA.

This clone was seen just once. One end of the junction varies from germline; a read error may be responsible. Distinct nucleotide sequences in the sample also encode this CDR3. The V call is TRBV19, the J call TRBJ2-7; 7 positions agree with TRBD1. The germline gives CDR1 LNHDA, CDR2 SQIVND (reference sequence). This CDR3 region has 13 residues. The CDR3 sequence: CASRQGVAYEQYF. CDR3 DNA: TGTGCCAGCCGGCAGGGGGTCGCCTACGAGCAGTACTTT.

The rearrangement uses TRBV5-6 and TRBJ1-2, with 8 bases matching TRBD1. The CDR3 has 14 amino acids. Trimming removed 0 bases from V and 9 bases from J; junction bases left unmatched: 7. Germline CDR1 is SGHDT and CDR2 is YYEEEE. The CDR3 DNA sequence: TGTGCCAGCAGCTTGGTGCCAGGGGGCTTCAGCTACACCTTC. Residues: CASSLVPGGFSYTF.

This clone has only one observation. The DNA for the CDR3 is TGTGCCAGCGCTTCCATACCGGGGGTGCGCTATGGCTACACCTTC. Translation gives CASASIPGVRYGYTF. The chain carries TRBV28 and TRBJ1-2, with D possibly matching TRBD1 (5 bases). The CDR3 has 15 amino acids. The V gene lost 8 bases and the J gene lost 4 bases, with 20 bases spanning the gap. Germline CDR1 is MDHEN and CDR2 is SYDVKM.

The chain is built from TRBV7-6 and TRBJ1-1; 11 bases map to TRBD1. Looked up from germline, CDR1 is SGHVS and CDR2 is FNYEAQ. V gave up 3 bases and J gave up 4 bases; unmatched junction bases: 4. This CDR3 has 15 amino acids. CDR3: CASSFGQGAGTEAFF. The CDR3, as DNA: TGTGCCAGCAGCTTTGGACAGGGGGCCGGCACTGAAGCTTTCTTT.

DNA of the CDR3: TGCGCCAGCAGCTTGGGGACAGGGAGGGATGGCTACACCTTC. This codes for CASSLGTGRDGYTF. This rearrangement joins TRBV5-1 to TRBJ1-2; 8 bases match TRBD1. Trimming at V came to 0 bases and at J to 6 bases, leaving 4 bases not matched to a gene. The CDR3 totals 14 residues. Germline CDR1 is SGHRS and CDR2 is YFSETQ.

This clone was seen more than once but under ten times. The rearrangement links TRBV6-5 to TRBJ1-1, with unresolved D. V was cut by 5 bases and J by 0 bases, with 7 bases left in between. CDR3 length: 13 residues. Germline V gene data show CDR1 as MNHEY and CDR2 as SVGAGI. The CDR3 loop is CASSQFMNTEAFF. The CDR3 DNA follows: TGTGCCAGCAGTCAGTTCATGAACACTGAAGCTTTCTTT.

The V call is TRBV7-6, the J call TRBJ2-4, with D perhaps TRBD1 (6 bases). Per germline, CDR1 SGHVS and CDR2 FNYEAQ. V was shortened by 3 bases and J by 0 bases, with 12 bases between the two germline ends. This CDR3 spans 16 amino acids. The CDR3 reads CASSLGAPEAKNIQYF. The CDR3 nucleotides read TGTGCCAGCAGCTTGGGGGCCCCGGAAGCCAAAAACATTCAGTACTTC.

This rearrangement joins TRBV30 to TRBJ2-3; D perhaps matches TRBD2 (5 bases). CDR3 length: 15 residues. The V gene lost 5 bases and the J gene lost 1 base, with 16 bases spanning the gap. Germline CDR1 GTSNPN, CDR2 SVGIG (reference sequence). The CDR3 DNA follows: TGTGCCTGGCGTCGGTCCGCGAGGGGCACAGATACGCAGTATTTT. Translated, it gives CAWRRSARGTDTQYF. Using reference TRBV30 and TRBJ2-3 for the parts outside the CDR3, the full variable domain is SQTIHQWPATLVQPVGSPLSLECTVEGTSNPNLYWYRQAAGRGLQLLFYSVGIGQISSEVPQNLSASRPQDRQFILSSKKLLLSDSGFYLCAWRRSARGTDTQYFGPGTRLTVL.